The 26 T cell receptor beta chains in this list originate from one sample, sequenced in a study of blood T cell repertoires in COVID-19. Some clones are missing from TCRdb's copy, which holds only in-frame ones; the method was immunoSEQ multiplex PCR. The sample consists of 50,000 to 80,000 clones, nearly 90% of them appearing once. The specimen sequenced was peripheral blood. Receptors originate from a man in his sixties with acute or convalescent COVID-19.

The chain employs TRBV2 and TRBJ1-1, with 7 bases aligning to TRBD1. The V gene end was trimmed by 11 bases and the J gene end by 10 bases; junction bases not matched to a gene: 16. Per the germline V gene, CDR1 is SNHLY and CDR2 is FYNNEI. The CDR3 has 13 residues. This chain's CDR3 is CAGETGLGGGAFF. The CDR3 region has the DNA TGTGCCGGGGAGACAGGGCTAGGAGGTGGAGCTTTCTTT.

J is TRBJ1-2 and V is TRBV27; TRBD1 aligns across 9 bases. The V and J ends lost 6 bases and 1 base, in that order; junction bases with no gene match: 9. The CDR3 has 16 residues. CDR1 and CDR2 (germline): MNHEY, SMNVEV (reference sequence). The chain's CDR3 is CASSLQGAVLNYGYTF. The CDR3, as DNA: TGTGCCAGCAGCCTACAGGGGGCCGTACTTAACTATGGCTACACCTTC.

CDR3 nucleotide sequence: TGTGCCACCAGTGATTTACAAAATGACAGGGGTCGTGAGACCCAGTACTTC. Its protein is CATSDLQNDRGRETQYF. The V and J genes are TRBV24-1 and TRBJ2-5, with 8 bases identical to TRBD1. CDR3 length: 17 residues. Losses at the gene ends were 1 base for V and 5 bases for J; bases not matched to a gene: 11. The germline V gene has CDR1 KGHDR and CDR2 SFDVKD.

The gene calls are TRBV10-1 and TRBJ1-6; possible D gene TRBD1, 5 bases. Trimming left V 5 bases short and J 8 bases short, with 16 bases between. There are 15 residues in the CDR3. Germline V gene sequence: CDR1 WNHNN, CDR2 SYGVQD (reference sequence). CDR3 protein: CASSLRPQGDSPLHF. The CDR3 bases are TGCGCCAGCAGTCTCAGACCCCAAGGGGATTCACCCCTCCACTTT.

The CDR3 bases are TGTGCCAGCAGCGGTATACAGCCTAAAGAGACTTTCTTT. Translation gives CASSGIQPKETFF. The J gene is TRBJ1-1, the V gene TRBV9, with D unresolved. CDR1 SGDLS and CDR2 YYNGEE come from the germline V gene. The CDR3 runs to 13 residues. Between the trimmed V and J ends, which lost 3 bases and 12 bases, there was a span of 18 bases.

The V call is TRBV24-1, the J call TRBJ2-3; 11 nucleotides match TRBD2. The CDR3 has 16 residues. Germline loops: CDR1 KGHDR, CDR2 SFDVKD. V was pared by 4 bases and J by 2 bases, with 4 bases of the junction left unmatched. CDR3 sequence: CATSDQTSGATDTQYF. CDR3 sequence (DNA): TGTGCCACCAGTGACCAGACTAGCGGGGCCACAGATACGCAGTATTTT.

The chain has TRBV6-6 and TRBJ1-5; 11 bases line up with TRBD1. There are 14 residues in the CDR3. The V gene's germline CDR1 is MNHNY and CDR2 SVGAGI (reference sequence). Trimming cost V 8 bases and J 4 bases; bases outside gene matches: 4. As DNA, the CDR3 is TGTGCCAGCTGCGGACAGGGGGCTAATCAGCCCCAGCATTTT. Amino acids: CASCGQGANQPQHF.

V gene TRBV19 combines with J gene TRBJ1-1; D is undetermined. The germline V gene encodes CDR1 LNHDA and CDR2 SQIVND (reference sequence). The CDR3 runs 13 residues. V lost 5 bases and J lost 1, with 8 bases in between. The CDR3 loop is CASSPPGNTEAFF. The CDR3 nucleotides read TGTGCCAGTAGTCCCCCAGGGAACACTGAAGCTTTCTTT.

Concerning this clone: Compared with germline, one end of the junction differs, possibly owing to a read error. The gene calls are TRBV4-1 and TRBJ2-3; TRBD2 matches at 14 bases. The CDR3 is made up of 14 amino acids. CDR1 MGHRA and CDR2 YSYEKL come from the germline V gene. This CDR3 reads CASTVPGLAGAPQF. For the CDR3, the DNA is TGCGCCAGCACCGTCCCGGGACTAGCGGGGGCCCCCCAGTTT.

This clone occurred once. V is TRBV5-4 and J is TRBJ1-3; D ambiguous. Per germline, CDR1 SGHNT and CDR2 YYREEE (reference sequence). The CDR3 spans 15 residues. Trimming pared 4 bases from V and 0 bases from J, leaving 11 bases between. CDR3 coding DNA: TGTGCCAGCAGCGAGGGCCCCAACTCTGGAAACACCATATATTTT. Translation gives CASSEGPNSGNTIYF.

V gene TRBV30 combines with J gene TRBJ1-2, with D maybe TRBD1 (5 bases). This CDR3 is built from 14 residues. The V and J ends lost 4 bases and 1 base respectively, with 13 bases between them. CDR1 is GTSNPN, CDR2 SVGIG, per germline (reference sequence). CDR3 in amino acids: CAWTAGQVNYGYTF. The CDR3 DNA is TGTGCCTGGACCGCGGGGCAAGTTAACTATGGCTACACCTTC.

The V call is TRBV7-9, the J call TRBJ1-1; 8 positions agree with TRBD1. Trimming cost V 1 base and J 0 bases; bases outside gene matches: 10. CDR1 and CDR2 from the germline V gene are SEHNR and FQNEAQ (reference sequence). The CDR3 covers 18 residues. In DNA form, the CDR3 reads TGTGCCAGCAGCTTAGGTCCAGGGGGCCCCCTTTTGAACACTGAAGCTTTCTTT. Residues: CASSLGPGGPLLNTEAFF.

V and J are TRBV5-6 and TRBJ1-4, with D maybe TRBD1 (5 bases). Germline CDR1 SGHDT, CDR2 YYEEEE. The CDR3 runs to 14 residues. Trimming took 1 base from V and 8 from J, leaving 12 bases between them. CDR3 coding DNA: TGTGCCAGCAGCTTGAGGGGATTGGGAGAAAAACTGTTTTTT. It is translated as CASSLRGLGEKLFF.

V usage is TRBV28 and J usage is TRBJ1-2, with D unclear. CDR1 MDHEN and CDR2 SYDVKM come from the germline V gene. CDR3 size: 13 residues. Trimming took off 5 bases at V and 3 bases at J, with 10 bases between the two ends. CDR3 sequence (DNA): TGTGCCAGCAGTACAACATCCGACTATGGCTACACCTTC. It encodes CASSTTSDYGYTF.

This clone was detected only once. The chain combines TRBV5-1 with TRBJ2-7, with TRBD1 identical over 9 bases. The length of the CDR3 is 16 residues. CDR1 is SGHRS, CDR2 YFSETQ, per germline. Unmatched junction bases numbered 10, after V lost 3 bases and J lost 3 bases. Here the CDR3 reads CASSSGSGTGYYEQYF. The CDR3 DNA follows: TGCGCCAGCAGCTCTGGCTCCGGGACAGGGTACTACGAGCAGTACTTC.

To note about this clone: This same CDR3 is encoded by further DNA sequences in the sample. CDR3 region: CSASRQIEAFF. In DNA, the CDR3 is TGCAGTGCTAGTCGACAGATTGAAGCTTTCTTT. V usage is TRBV20-1 and J usage is TRBJ1-1; D possibly corresponds to TRBD1 (5 bases). V was trimmed by 3 bases and J by 7 bases, leaving 9 bases between them. The CDR3 consists of 11 residues. CDR1 and CDR2 (germline): DFQATT, SNEGSKA (reference sequence).

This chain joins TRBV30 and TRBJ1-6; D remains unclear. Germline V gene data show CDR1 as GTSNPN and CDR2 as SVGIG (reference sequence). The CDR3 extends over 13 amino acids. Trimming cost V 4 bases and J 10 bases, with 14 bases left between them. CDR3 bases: TGTGCCTGGAAGATCCCAGGTGAATCACCCCTCCACTTT. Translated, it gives CAWKIPGESPLHF.

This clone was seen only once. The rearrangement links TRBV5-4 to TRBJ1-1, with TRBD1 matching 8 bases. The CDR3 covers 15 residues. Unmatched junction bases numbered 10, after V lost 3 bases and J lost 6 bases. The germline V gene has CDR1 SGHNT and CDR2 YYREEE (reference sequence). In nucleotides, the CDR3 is TGTGCCAGCAGCTCAAACAGGGGGTCAGGACCTGAAGCTTTCTTT. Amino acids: CASSSNRGSGPEAFF.

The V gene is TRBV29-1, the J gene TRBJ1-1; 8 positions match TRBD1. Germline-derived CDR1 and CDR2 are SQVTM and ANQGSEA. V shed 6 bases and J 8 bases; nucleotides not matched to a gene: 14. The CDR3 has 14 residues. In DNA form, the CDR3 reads TGCAGCGTAAAAGGACAGGGTTGGGGCCTCGAAGCTTTCTTT. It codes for CSVKGQGWGLEAFF.

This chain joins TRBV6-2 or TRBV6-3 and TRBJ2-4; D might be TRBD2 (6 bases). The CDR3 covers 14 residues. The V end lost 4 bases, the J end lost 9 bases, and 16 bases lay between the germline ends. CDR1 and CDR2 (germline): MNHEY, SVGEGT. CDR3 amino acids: CASSWGGRDGIQYF. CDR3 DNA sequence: TGTGCCAGCAGTTGGGGAGGCCGCGATGGCATTCAGTACTTC.

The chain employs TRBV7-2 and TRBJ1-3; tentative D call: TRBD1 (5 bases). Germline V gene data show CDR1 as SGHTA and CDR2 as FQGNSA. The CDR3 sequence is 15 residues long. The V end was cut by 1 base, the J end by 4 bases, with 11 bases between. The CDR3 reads CASSLGGGRGNTIYF. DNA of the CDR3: TGTGCCAGCAGCTTAGGCGGGGGGAGAGGAAACACCATATATTTT.

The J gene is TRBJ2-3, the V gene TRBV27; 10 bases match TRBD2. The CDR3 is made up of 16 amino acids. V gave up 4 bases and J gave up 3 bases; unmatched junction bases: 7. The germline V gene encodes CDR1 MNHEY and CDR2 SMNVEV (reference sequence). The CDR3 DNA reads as TGTGCCAGCAGTTCCGTACTAGCGGGGAGGACAGATACGCAGTATTTT. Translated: CASSSVLAGRTDTQYF.

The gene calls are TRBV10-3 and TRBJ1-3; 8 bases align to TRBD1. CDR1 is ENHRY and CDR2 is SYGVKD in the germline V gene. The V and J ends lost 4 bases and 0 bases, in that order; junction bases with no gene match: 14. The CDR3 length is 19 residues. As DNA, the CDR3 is TGTGCCATCAGTGGGTGGACAGGGCTATATCCTAACTCTGGAAACACCATATATTTT. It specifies CAISGWTGLYPNSGNTIYF.

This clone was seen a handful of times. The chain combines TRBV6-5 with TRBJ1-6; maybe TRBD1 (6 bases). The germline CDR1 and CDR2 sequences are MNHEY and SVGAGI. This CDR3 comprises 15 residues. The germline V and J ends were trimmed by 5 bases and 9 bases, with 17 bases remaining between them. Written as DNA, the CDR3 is TGTGCCAGCAGTCCCTACGGGACAAGCAGTTCACCCCTCCACTTT. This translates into CASSPYGTSSSPLHF.

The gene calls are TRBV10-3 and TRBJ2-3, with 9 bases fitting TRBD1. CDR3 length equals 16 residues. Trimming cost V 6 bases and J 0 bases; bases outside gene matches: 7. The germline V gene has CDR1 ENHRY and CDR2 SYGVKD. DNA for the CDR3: TGTGCCATCAGCTCTACCGGGACAGGGAGCACAGATACGCAGTATTTT. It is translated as CAISSTGTGSTDTQYF.

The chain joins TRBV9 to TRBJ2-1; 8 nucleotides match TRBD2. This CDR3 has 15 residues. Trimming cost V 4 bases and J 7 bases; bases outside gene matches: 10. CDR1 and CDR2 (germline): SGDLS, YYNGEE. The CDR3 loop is CASSPRGGLSNEQFF. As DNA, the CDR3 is TGTGCCAGCAGCCCCCGGGGGGGTCTAAGTAATGAGCAGTTCTTC.